These T cell receptor beta chains were read from a single sample in a study of T cell repertoires in breast cancer. TCRdb re-analysed the emulsion pairing reads in MiXCR, keeping a single row per CDR3 protein. The table records roughly 39,000 distinct CDR3 sequences, 45% of them present only once. Sequenced input: CD8+ T cells. Receptors were obtained from a pool of human donors with breast cancer or a healthy control (not recorded which). Each CDR3 is given with its conserved first and last residue. The order of the fields is V gene, D gene, clone size, J gene, CDR3 protein, CDR3 DNA. A D gene is named only where the DNA matches it firmly. Rows may omit the clone size; those that give it use once, few, many or a size class.

TRBV20-1,-,-,TRBJ2-1,CSARDTSSYNEQFF,TGCAGTGCGAGGGACACGAGCTCCTACAATGAGCAGTTCTTC
TRBV11-2,-,-,TRBJ1-2,CASSTRDHGYTF,TGTGCCAGCAGCACCCGGGACCACGGCTACACCTTC
TRBV12-3/TRBV12-4,TRBD1,-,TRBJ1-5,CASSPADRENQPQHF,TGTGCCAGCAGCCCGGCGGACAGGGAGAATCAGCCCCAGCATTTT
TRBV10-2,-,-,TRBJ1-1,CASIRTVNTEAFF,TGCGCCAGCATCCGGACGGTTAACACTGAAGCTTTCTTT
TRBV25-1,TRBD1,-,TRBJ1-1,CASSRGGSSGAFF,TGCGCCAGCAGTCGAGGGGGCTCGAGTGGAGCTTTCTTT
TRBV10-2,TRBD1,-,TRBJ1-2,CASSAGQGAYGYTF,TGCGCCAGCAGTGCAGGACAGGGGGCCTATGGCTACACCTTC
TRBV7-3,TRBD1,few,TRBJ2-1,CASSHGQASPNEQFF,TGTGCCAGCAGCCATGGACAGGCGAGTCCCAATGAGCAGTTCTTC
TRBV27,TRBD1,-,TRBJ1-2,CASRRTGRDGYTF,TGTGCCAGCAGAAGGACAGGGAGGGATGGCTACACCTTC
TRBV7-8,TRBD2,few,TRBJ2-7,CASSFPLTSGRPSSYEQYF,TGTGCCAGCAGCTTCCCCTTGACTAGCGGGAGGCCGAGCTCCTACGAGCAGTACTTC
TRBV5-1,-,-,TRBJ1-5,CASSLGMGYNQPQHF,TGCGCCAGCAGCTTGGGGATGGGGTACAATCAGCCCCAGCATTTT
TRBV13,TRBD1,few,TRBJ2-7,CASSLTGASYEQYF,TGTGCCAGCAGCTTAACAGGGGCTTCCTACGAGCAGTACTTC
TRBV9,-,-,TRBJ1-6,CASSVVGDTNSPLHF,TGTGCCAGCAGCGTAGTTGGGGACACTAATTCACCCCTCCACTTT
TRBV20-1,-,few,TRBJ1-1,CSALKNSEAFF,TGCAGTGCTCTTAAAAACAGTGAAGCTTTCTTT
TRBV27,-,many,TRBJ1-1,CASSLGLNRNTEAFF,TGTGCCAGCAGTTTAGGGCTGAACCGGAACACTGAAGCTTTCTTT
TRBV19,-,-,TRBJ1-3,CASTGQLNTIYF,TGTGCCAGTACCGGACAGCTAAACACCATATATTTT
TRBV30,TRBD2,-,TRBJ2-3,CAWLGGSGTDTQYF,TGTGCCTGGCTGGGGGGGTCTGGCACAGATACGCAGTATTTT